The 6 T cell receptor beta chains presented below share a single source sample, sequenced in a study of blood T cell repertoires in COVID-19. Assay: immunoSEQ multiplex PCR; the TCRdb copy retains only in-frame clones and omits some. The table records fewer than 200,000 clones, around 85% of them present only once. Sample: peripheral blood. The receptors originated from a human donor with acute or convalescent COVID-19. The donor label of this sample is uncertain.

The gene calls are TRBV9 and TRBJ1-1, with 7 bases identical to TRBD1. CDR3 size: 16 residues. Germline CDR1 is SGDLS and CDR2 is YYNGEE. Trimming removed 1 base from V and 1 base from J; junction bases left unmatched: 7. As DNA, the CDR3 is TGTGCCAGCAGCGTATTACCGGGACAGACGAACACTGAAGCTTTCTTT. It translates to CASSVLPGQTNTEAFF.

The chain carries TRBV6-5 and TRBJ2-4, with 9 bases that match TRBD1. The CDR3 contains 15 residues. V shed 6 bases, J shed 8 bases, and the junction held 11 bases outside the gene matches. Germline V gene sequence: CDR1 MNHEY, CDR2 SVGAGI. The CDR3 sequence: CASSGDRDVIDIQYF. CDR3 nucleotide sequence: TGTGCCAGCAGCGGGGACAGGGATGTTATTGACATTCAGTACTTC.

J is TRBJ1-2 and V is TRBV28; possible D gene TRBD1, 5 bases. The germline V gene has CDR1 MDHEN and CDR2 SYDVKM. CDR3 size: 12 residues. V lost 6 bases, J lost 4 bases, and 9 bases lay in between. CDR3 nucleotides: TGTGCCAGCAGGGACGGGGGCTATGGCTACACCTTC. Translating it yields CASRDGGYGYTF.

The CDR3: CASSLVDPRTGLKLFF. DNA for the CDR3: TGTGCCAGCAGCTTGGTGGATCCGAGGACAGGGTTAAAACTGTTTTTT. The chain couples TRBV5-5 to TRBJ1-4; 8 bases match TRBD1. The CDR3 loop spans 16 amino acids. The germline V gene encodes CDR1 SGHKS and CDR2 YYEKEE (reference sequence). V shed 0 bases and J 10 bases; nucleotides not matched to a gene: 11.

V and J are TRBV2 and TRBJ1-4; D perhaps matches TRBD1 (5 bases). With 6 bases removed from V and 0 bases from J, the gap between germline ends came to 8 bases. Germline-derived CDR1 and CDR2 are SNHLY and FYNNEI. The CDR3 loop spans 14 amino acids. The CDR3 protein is CASSWTPTNEKLFF. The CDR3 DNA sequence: TGTGCCAGCAGCTGGACACCAACTAATGAAAAACTGTTTTTT.

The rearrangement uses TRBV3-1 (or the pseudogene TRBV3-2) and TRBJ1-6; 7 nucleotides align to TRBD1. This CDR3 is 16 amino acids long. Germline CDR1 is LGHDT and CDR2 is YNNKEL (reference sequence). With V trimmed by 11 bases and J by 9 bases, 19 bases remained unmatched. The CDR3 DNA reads TGTGCCTCGGGAGCCGTGAGGGGACAGTGGGGTTCACCCCTCCACTTT. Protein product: CASGAVRGQWGSPLHF.